This paragraph covers one T cell receptor beta chain sequence. The antigen remains unidentified. Trimming pared 0 bases from V and 6 bases from J, leaving 10 bases between. This CDR3 spans 13 amino acids. Germline CDR1 SGDLS, CDR2 YYNGEE. Deep-level settings were used for running the assay. The repertoire was sequenced with immunoSEQ multiplex PCR; TCRdb's copy has only in-frame clones and lacks some. Here the sample spans around 2,000,000 clones, about 94% being singletons. These data belong to a study of shared clonotypes between healthy human individuals. Overall study findings and caveats: Limitation of the genetic and exposure-history diversity represented came from the few donors. Sorted-subset sequencing was shown by rarefaction to be incomplete despite large depth.

Terminally differentiated effector memory CD45RA+ cells were excluded from the naive CD8 cells, which were CD45RO-negative and positively selected for CCR7. The TCR sequence derives from a man between 18 and 29 years old in good health. The J gene is TRBJ2-7, the V gene TRBV9; D gene uncertain. The sequenced sample was naive CD8+ T cells sorted from blood. The CDR3 spells CASSVVFSSEQYF. In nucleotides, the CDR3 is TGTGCCAGCAGCGTAGTGTTCAGCTCCGAGCAGTACTTC.